The 5 T cell receptor beta chains reported below all come from one sample, sequenced in a study of cytomegalovirus exposure and HLA in healthy donors. Both 60 Vbeta primers and 13 Jbeta primers went into the PCR. Assay used: immunoSEQ multiplex PCR; TCRdb lists only in-frame clones, some missing. The table includes roughly 100,000 clones, 64% detected once. Sequencing used PBMCs. The receptors originated from a man aged 55 to 70 in good health and CMV-seronegative.

This clone was seen a handful of times. The gene calls are TRBV13 and TRBJ2-1, with 7 bases aligning to TRBD2. This CDR3 is 19 amino acids long. V was pared by 8 bases and J by 0 bases, with 19 bases of the junction left unmatched. Germline loops: CDR1 PRHDT, CDR2 FYEKMQ (reference sequence). Here the CDR3 DNA reads TGTGCCAGCGGGCTGTCAACTAGCGTGCCCTCGAGCTCCTACAATGAGCAGTTCTTC. This translates into CASGLSTSVPSSSYNEQFF.

In its sample, this clone was seen once. V usage is TRBV5-1 and J usage is TRBJ2-2, with TRBD2 identical over 9 bases. Trimming took 2 bases from V and 3 from J; bases not matched to a gene: 8. CDR3 length: 17 residues. Germline lookup yields CDR1 SGHRS and CDR2 YFSETQ. CDR3 sequence reads: CASSLGTSHGDTGELFF. The CDR3 nucleotides read TGCGCCAGCAGCTTAGGGACTAGCCATGGGGACACCGGGGAGCTGTTTTTT. Using reference TRBV5-1 and TRBJ2-2 for the parts outside the CDR3, the full variable domain is KAGVTQTPRYLIKTRGQQVTLSCSPISGHRSVSWYQQTPGQGLQFLFEYFSETQRNKGNFPGRFSGRQFSNSRSEMNVSTLELGDSALYLCASSLGTSHGDTGELFFGEGSRLTVL.

The V call is TRBV7-9, the J call TRBJ2-1, with D possibly TRBD1 on 5 matching bases. V was trimmed by 5 bases and J by 9 bases, leaving 11 bases between them. The germline CDR1 and CDR2 sequences are SEHNR and FQNEAQ (reference sequence). The CDR3 totals 12 residues. The DNA of the CDR3 is TGTGCCAGCAGCGTTGACAGCCTTGAGCAGTTCTTC. Translation gives CASSVDSLEQFF.

The chain employs TRBV11-3 and TRBJ2-7; the match to TRBD1 covers 10 bases. The length of the CDR3 is 15 residues. V lost 5 bases, J lost 2 bases, and 6 bases stayed unmatched. The germline V gene has CDR1 SGHNT and CDR2 YENEEA. The CDR3, as DNA: TGTGCCAGCAGCCCCGGACAGGGGGGACCCTACGAGCAGTACTTC. It encodes CASSPGQGGPYEQYF. Together with reference TRBV11-3 and TRBJ2-7, the CDR3 gives the full variable domain: EAGVVQSPRYKIIEKKQPVAFWCNPISGHNTLYWYLQNLGQGPELLIRYENEEAVDDSQLPKDRFSAERLKGVDSTLKIQPAELGDSAVYLCASSPGQGGPYEQYFGPGTRLTVT.

This chain joins TRBV5-1 and TRBJ1-1; tentatively, D is TRBD1 (6 bases). The V gene lost 4 bases and the J gene lost 4 bases, with 14 bases spanning the gap. The CDR3 is made up of 14 amino acids. The germline gives CDR1 SGHRS, CDR2 YFSETQ. In nucleotides, the CDR3 is TGCGCCAGCAGCCTCGGGACATGGGCCACTGAAGCTTTCTTT. Protein product: CASSLGTWATEAFF.